This TCR beta chain comes out of a study of early T cells in non-severe SARS-CoV-2 infection. On the study more broadly: Chains were not paired, and sequencing was done on bulk RNA from unsorted whole blood.

Researchers tagged individual cDNA molecules with unique molecular identifiers. MiXCR was run by TCRdb on the 5' RACE reads, yielding one entry per CDR3 protein. The sample lists about 76,000 distinct CDR3 sequences, around a sixth occurring once. Comments on this clonotype: Its antigen is still unknown.

The CDR3 is 14 amino acids. Trimming removed 4 bases from V and 4 bases from J, with 10 bases in between. From germline, CDR1 is MDHEN and CDR2 SYDVKM. Study-level findings and limits: VDJdb-based annotation leaned toward anti-spike CD8 responses and missed private and CD4 specificities.

The gene calls are TRBV28 and TRBJ2-2; no clear D. This TCR came from an adult who was a healthcare worker with PCR-confirmed SARS-CoV-2 infection or an uninfected control (not recorded which). Sequenced material: whole blood. CDR3 protein: CASSSWARTGELFF. The CDR3, as DNA: TGTGCCAGCAGTTCTTGGGCTCGCACCGGGGAGCTGTTTTTT. Drawing the rest from reference TRBV28 and TRBJ2-2, the complete variable domain is DVKVTQSSRYLVKRTGEKVFLECVQDMDHENMFWYRQDPGLGLRLIYFSYDVKMKEKGDIPEGYSVSREKKERFSLILESASTNQTSMYLCASSSWARTGELFFGEGSRLTVL.